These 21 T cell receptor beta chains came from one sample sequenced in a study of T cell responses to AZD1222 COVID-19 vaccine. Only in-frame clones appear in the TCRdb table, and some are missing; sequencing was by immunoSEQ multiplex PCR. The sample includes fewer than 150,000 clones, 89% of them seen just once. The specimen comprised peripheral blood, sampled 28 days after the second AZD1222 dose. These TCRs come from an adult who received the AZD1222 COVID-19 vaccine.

The CDR3, as DNA: TGTGCCAGCATCTCGACAGGGGCCTCTGAAGCTTTCTTT. It translates to CASISTGASEAFF. The rearrangement uses TRBV12-3 or TRBV12-4 and TRBJ1-1; TRBD1 matches at 8 bases. The CDR3 loop spans 13 amino acids. With 7 bases clipped from V and 6 bases from J, the junction kept 7 bases outside the gene matches.

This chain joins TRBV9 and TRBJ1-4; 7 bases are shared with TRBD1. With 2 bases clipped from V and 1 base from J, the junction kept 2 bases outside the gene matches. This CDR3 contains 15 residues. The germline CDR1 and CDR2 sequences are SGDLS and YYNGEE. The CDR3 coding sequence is TGTGCCAGCAGCGTCAACAGGGGAACTAATGAAAAACTGTTTTTT. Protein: CASSVNRGTNEKLFF.

The CDR3 nucleotides read TGTGCCAGCAGCCCTCGACTAGCTAGTGGCACAGATACGCAGTATTTT. Its protein is CASSPRLASGTDTQYF. This chain links TRBV7-2 with TRBJ2-3, with 7 bases identical to TRBD2. This CDR3 has 16 residues. Germline CDR1 and CDR2: SGHTA and FQGNSA. After removal of 5 bases from V and 1 base from J, the junction contained 9 bases not matched to a gene.

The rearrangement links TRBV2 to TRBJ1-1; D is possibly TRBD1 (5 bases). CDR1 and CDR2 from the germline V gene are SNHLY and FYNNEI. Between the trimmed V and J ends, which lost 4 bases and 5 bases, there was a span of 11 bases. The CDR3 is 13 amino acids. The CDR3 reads CASSGTSRTEAFF. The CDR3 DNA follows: TGTGCCAGCAGTGGGACATCCAGGACTGAAGCTTTCTTT.

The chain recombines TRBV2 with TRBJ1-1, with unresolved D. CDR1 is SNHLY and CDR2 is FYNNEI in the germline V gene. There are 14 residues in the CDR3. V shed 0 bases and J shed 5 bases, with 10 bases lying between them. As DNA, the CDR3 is TGTGCCAGCAGTGAAGCGCTTGGAGGAACTGAAGCTTTCTTT. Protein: CASSEALGGTEAFF.

The CDR3 nucleotides read TGTGCCAGCAGATTTGACAGATACAACACCGGGGAGCTGTTTTTT. This encodes CASRFDRYNTGELFF. The rearrangement uses TRBV6-6 and TRBJ2-2, with D possibly matching TRBD1 (5 bases). V shed 6 bases and J shed 2 bases, with 13 bases lying between them. CDR1 is MNHNY and CDR2 is SVGAGI in the germline V gene (reference sequence). The CDR3 is 15 amino acids.

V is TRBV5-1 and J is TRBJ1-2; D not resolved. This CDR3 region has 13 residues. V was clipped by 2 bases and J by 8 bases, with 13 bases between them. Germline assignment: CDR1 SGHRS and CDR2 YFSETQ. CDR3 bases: TGCGCCAGCAGCTTTGATGGGAATCAAGGCTACACCTTC. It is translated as CASSFDGNQGYTF.

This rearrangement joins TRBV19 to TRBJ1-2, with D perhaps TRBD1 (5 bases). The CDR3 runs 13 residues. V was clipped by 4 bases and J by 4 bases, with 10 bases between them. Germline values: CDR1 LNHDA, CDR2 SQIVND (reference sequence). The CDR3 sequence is CASSRQGTYGYTF. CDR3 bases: TGTGCCAGTAGTAGGCAGGGTACCTATGGCTACACCTTC.

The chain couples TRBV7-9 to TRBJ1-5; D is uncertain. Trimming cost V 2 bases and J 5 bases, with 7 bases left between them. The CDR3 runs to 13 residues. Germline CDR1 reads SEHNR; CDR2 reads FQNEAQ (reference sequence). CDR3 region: CASSLNGDQPQHF. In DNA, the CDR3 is TGTGCCAGCAGCTTAAATGGCGATCAGCCCCAGCATTTT.

CDR3 DNA: TGTGCCAGCAGCCTCACCCGAGAGGGAGAAGCTTTCTTT. This sequence encodes CASSLTREGEAFF. This sequence joins TRBV3-1 (or the pseudogene TRBV3-2) and TRBJ1-1; D remains unclear. In germline, CDR1 is LGHDT, CDR2 YNNKEL (reference sequence). The CDR3 is made up of 13 amino acids. The V end lost 4 bases, the J end lost 8 bases, and 14 bases lay between the germline ends.

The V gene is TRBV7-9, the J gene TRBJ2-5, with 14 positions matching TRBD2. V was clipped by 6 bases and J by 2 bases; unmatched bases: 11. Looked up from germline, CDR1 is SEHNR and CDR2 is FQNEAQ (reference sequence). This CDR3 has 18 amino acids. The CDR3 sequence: CASSSGTSGSLWQETQYF. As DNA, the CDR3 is TGTGCCAGCAGTTCCGGGACTAGCGGGAGTCTTTGGCAAGAGACCCAGTACTTC.

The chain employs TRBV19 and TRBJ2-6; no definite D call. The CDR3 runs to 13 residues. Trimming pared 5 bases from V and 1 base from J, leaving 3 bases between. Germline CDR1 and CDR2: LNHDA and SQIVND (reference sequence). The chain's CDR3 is CASSHSGANVLTF. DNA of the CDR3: TGTGCCAGTAGTCATTCTGGGGCCAACGTCCTGACTTTC. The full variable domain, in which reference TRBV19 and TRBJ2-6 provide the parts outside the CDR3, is DGGITQSPKYLFRKEGQNVTLSCEQNLNHDAMYWYRQDPGQGLRLIYYSQIVNDFQKGDIAEGYSVSREKKESFPLTVTSAQKNPTAFYLCASSHSGANVLTFGAGSRLTVL.

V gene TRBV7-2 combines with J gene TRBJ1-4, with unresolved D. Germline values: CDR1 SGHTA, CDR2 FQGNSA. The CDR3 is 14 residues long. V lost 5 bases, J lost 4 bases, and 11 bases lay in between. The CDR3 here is CASSLGGYNEKLFF. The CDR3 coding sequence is TGTGCCAGCAGCCTCGGAGGATATAATGAAAAACTGTTTTTT.

CDR3 residues: CASSQEGGNEQFF. CDR3 bases: TGTGCCAGCAGCCAAGAGGGGGGCAATGAGCAGTTCTTC. The J gene is TRBJ2-1, the V gene TRBV14; a possible D gene is TRBD2 (6 bases). Between the trimmed V and J ends, which lost 0 bases and 6 bases, there was a span of 6 bases. The CDR3 is 13 amino acids. Germline V CDR1 and CDR2: SGHDN, FVKESK. Based on the CDR3 plus reference TRBV14 and TRBJ2-1, the full variable domain is EAGVTQFPSHSVIEKGQTVTLRCDPISGHDNLYWYRRVMGKEIKFLLHFVKESKQDESGMPNNRFLAERTGGTYSTLKVQPAELEDSGVYFCASSQEGGNEQFFGPGTRLTVL.

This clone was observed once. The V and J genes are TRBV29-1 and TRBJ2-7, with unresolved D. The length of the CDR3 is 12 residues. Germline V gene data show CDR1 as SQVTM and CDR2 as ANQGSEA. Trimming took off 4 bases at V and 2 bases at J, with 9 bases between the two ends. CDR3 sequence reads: CSVGRVPYEQYF. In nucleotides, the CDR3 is TGCAGCGTTGGTAGGGTTCCCTACGAGCAGTACTTC.

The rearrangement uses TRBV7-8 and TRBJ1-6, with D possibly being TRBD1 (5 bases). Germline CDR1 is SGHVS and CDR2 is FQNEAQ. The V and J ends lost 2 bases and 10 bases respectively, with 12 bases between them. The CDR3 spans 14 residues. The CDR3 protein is CASSLPGTGSPLHF. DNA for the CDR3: TGTGCCAGCAGCTTACCCGGTACAGGCTCACCCCTCCACTTT.

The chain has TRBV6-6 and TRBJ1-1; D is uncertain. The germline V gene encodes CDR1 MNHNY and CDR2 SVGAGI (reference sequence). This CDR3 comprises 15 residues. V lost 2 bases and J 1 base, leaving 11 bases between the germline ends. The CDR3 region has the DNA TGTGCCAGCAGTTACGGGAGGGCGGAGAACACTGAAGCTTTCTTT. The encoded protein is CASSYGRAENTEAFF.

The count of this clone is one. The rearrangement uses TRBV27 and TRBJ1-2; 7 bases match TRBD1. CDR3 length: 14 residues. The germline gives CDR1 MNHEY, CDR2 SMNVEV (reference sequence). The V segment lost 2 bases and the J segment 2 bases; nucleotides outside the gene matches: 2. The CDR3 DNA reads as TGTGCCAGCAGTTTACAGGGGGGGAACTATGGCTACACCTTC. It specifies CASSLQGGNYGYTF.

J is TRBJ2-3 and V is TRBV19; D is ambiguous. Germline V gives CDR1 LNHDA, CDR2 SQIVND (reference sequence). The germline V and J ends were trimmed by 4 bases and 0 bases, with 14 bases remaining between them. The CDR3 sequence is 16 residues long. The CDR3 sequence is CASSKETHSSTDTQYF. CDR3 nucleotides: TGTGCCAGTAGTAAGGAGACTCACTCTAGCACAGATACGCAGTATTTT.

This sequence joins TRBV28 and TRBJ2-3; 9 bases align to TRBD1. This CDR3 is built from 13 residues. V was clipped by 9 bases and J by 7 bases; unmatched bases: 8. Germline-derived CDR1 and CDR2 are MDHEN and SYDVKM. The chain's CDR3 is CASIDRGMNTQYF. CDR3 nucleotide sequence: TGTGCCAGTATTGACAGGGGGATGAATACGCAGTATTTT.

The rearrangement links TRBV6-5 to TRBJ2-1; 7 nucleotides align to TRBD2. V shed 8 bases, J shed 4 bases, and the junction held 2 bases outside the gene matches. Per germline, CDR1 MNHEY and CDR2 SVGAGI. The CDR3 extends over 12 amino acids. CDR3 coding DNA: TGTGCCAGCGGGGGGGTGTACAATGAGCAGTTCTTC. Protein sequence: CASGGVYNEQFF.